What follows describes a single T cell receptor beta chain. Its specificity is not known. TCR beta libraries were made by quantitative 5'-RACE with molecular barcodes. From the 5' RACE reads, TCRdb called clonotypes with MiXCR, one entry per CDR3 protein. The sample carries about 270,000 distinct CDR3 sequences, roughly 32% recorded once. These data belong to a study of CD8 T cells in ankylosing spondylitis. Study-level points and caveats: Disease-linked clones were CD8+ and relatively rare in peripheral blood. Some of the motif variants had earlier been found in reactive arthritis patients' fluid and blood. Clones linked to disease were reported to show significant enrichment in matched ankylosing spondylitis synovial fluid.

The CDR3 is 12 amino acids. V was clipped by 6 bases and J by 0 bases, with 7 bases between them. CDR1 is SQVTM and CDR2 is ANQGSEA in the germline V gene. The sample taken for sequencing was blood, either unsorted or a sorted T cell fraction (not recorded which). The chain uses TRBV29-1 and TRBJ2-3; D ambiguous. The sequence derives from a male donor with ankylosing spondylitis or in good health (not recorded which). The CDR3 protein is CSVTLSTDTQYF. DNA for the CDR3: TGCAGCGTCACCCTCAGCACAGATACGCAGTATTTT.